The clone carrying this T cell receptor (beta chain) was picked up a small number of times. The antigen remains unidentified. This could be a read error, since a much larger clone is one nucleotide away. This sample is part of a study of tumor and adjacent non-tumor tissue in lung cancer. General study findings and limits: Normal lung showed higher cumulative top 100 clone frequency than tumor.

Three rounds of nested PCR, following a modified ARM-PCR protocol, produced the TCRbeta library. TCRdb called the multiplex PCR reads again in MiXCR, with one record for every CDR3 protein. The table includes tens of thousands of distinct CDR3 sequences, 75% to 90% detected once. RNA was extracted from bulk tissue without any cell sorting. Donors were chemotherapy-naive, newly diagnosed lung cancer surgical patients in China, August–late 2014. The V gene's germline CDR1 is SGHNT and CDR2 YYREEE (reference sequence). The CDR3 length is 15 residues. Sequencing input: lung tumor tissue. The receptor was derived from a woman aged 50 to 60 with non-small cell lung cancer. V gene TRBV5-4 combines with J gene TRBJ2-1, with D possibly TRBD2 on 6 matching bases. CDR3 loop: CVSSLAGLPGHEQFF. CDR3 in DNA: TGTGTCAGCAGCTTGGCGGGACTCCCGGGCCATGAGCAGTTCTTC.